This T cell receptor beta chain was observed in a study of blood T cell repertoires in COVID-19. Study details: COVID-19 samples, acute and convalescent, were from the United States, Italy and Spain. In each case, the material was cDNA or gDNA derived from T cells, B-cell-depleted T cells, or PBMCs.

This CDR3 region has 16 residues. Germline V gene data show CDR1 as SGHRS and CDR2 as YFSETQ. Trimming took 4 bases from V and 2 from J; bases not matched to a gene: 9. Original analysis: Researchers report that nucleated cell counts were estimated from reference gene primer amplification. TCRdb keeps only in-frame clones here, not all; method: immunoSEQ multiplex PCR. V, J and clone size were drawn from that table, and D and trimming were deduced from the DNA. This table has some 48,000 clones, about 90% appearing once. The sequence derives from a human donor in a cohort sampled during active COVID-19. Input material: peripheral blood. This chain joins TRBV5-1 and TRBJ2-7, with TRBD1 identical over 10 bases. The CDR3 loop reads CASSQRGGQGAYEQYF. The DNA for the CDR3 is TGCGCCAGCAGCCAGCGGGGCGGACAGGGGGCCTACGAGCAGTACTTC.